This TCR beta chain was found in a study of blood T cell repertoires in COVID-19. About the research overall: The United States, Italy and Spain were the sources of the acute and convalescent COVID-19 samples. Sample material is recorded as cDNA or gDNA derived from T cells, B-cell-depleted T cells, or PBMCs.

Germline CDR1 and CDR2: MDHEN and SYDVKM. The junction had 2 bases not matched to a gene; V was cut back by 5 bases and J by 4 bases. The CDR3 is 13 residues long. In the source study's methods: Amplification with reference gene primers provided the estimates of nucleated cell counts. The method was immunoSEQ multiplex PCR; TCRdb's version includes in-frame clones alone and lacks a portion of them. V, J and clone size are those of that table, while D and trimming were read from the DNA. The repertoire consists of some 210,000 clones, with around nine tenths occurring once and the leading ten covering less than 7.5%.

The V call is TRBV28, the J call TRBJ1-2; 9 positions match TRBD1. The sequence derives from a middle-aged woman who had recovered from COVID-19. Sequencing was carried out using peripheral blood. The CDR3 DNA is TGTGCCAGCAGTCAGGACAGGGGCTATGGCTACACCTTC. Translation gives CASSQDRGYGYTF.